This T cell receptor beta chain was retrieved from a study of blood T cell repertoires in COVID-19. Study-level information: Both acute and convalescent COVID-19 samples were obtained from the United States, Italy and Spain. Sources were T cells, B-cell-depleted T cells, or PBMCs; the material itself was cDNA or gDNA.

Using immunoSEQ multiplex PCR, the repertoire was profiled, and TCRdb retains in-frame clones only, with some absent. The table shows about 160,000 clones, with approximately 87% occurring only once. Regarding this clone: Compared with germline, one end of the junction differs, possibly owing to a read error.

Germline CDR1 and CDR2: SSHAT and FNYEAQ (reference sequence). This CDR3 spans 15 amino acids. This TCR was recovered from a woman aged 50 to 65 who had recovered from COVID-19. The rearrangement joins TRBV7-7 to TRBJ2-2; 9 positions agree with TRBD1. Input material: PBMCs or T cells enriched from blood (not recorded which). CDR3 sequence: CASSQGQGLTGELFF. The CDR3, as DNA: TGTGCTAGCAGCCAAGGACAGGGGTTAACCGGGGAGCTGTTTTTT.